This TCR beta chain was sequenced during a study of regulatory T cells in long-lasting Graves disease. Only a few counts were recorded for this clonotype. CDR3 regions were amplified by Arm-PCR using iRepertoire HTBI primers to build TCR beta libraries. TCRdb ran MiXCR on the multiplex PCR reads and lists one entry per CDR3 protein. The sample lists about 540,000 distinct CDR3 sequences; 13% were seen once. This sample's time point: newly diagnosed GD, antithyroid drugs for less than 3 months. PBMC RNA served as the TCR library source. Trimming cost V 0 bases and J 14 bases, with 17 bases left between them. Germline CDR1 GTSNPN, CDR2 SVGIG (reference sequence). The CDR3 runs to 13 residues. The same specimen was also included in a second study, on T cells in Graves' hyperthyroidism and ophthalmopathy.

The receptor was isolated from a man aged 30-40 years with Graves disease. The chain has TRBV30 and TRBJ2-1, with TRBD2 as a possible D gene (5 bases). The specimen comprised peripheral blood mononuclear cells (PBMCs), sampled at new diagnosis, from a patient treated with antithyroid drugs. The chain's CDR3 is CAWSVHDGGSKFF. CDR3 sequence (DNA): TGTGCCTGGAGTGTACATGATGGAGGTTCGAAGTTCTTC.